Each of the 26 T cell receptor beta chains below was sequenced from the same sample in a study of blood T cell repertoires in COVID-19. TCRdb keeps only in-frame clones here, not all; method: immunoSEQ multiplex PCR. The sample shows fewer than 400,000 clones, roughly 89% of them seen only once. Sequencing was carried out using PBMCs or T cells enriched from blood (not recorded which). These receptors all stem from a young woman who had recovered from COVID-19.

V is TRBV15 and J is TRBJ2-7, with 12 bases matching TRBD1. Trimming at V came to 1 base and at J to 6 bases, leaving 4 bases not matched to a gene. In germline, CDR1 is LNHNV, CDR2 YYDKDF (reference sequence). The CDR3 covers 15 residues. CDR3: CATSRGGTGGGEQYF. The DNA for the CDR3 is TGTGCCACCAGCAGAGGTGGGACAGGGGGCGGCGAGCAGTACTTC.

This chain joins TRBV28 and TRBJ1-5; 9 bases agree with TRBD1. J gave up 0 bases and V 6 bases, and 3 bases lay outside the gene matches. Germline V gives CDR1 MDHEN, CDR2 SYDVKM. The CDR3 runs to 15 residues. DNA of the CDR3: TGTGCCAGCAGAGGACAGGGGTATAGCAATCAGCCCCAGCATTTT. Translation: CASRGQGYSNQPQHF.

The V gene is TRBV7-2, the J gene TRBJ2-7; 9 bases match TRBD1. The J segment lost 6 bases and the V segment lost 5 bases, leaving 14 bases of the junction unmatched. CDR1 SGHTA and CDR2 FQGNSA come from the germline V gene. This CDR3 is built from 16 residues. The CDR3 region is CASSQATGTGLSEQYF. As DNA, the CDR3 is TGTGCCAGCAGCCAGGCTACCGGGACAGGGCTCTCCGAGCAGTACTTC. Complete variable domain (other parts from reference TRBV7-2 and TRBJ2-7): GAGVSQSPSNKVTEKGKDVELRCDPISGHTALYWYRQSLGQGLEFLIYFQGNSAPDKSGLPSDRFSAERTGGSVSTLTIQRTQQEDSAVYLCASSQATGTGLSEQYFGPGTRLTVT.

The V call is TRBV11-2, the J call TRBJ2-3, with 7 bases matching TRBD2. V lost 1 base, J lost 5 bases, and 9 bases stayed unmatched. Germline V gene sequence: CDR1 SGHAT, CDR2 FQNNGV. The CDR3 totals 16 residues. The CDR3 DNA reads TGTGCCAGCAGCTTAGCGGGGGGAACTATGGGAGATACGCAGTATTTT. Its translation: CASSLAGGTMGDTQYF.

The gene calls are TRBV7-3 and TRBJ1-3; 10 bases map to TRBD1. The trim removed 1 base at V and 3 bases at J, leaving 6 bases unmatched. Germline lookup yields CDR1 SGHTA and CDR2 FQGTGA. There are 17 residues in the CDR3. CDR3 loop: CASSLNPTGGGGNTIYF. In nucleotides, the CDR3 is TGTGCCAGCAGCTTAAACCCGACAGGGGGCGGTGGAAACACCATATATTTT.

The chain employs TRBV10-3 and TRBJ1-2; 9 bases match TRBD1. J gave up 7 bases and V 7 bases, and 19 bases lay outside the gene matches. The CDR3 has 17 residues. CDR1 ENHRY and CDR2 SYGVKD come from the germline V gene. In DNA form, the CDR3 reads TGTGCCATCACGGCAGCCCCCCCGGGACAGGGATCGGCTGGCTACACCTTC. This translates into CAITAAPPGQGSAGYTF.

The CDR3 spells CASSDSGGWQPQHF. The CDR3 DNA sequence: TGTGCCAGCAGTGATTCGGGGGGGTGGCAGCCCCAGCATTTT. The chain carries TRBV2 and TRBJ1-5, with a possible D match to TRBD1 (5 bases). CDR3 length: 14 amino acids. Germline V gene lookup returns CDR1 SNHLY and CDR2 FYNNEI. V lost 3 bases to trimming and J lost 7 bases, with 13 bases between them. Supplemented by reference TRBV2 and TRBJ1-5, the full variable domain reads EPEVTQTPSHQVTQMGQEVILRCVPISNHLYFYWYRQILGQKVEFLVSFYNNEISEKSEIFDDQFSVERPDGSNFTLKIRSTKLEDSAMYFCASSDSGGWQPQHFGDGTRLSIL.

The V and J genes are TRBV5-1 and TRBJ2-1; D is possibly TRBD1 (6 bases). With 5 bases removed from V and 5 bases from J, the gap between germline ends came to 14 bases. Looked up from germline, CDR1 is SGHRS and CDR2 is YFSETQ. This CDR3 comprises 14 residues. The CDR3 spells CASREGDPHNEQFF. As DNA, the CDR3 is TGCGCCAGCAGAGAGGGGGACCCCCACAATGAGCAGTTCTTC.

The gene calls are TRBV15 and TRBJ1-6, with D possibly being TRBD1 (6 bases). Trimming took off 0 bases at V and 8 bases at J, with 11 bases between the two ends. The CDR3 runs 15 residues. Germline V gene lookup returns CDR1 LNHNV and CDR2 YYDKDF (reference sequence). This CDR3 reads CATSRDGGLDSPLHF. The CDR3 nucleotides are TGTGCCACCAGCAGAGACGGGGGGCTGGATTCACCCCTCCACTTT.

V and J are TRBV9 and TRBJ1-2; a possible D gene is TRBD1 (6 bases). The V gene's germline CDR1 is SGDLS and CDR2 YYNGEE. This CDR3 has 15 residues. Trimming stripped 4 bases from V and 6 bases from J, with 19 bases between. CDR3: CASSSREQGYNGYTF. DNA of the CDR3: TGTGCCAGCAGCTCGCGCGAACAGGGATACAATGGCTACACCTTC.

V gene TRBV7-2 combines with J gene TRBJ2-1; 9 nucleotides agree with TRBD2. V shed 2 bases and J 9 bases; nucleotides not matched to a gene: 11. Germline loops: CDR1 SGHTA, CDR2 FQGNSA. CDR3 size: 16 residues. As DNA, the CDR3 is TGTGCCAGCAGCTTACTAGCGGGACGAACCGGCGGTGAGCAGTTCTTC. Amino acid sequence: CASSLLAGRTGGEQFF.

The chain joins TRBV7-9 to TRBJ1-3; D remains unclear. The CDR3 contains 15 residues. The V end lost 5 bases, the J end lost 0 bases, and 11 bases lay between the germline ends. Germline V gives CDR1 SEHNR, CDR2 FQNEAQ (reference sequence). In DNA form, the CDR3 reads TGTGCCAGCAGCGCATATCAGGTCTCTGGAAACACCATATATTTT. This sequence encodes CASSAYQVSGNTIYF.

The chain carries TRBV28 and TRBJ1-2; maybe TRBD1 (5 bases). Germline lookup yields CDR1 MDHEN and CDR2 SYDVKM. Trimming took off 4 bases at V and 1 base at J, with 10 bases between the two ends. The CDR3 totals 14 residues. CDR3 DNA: TGTGCCAGCAGTTCAGAGACAGATAACTATGGCTACACCTTC. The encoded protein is CASSSETDNYGYTF.

CDR3 loop: CASSQQISGANVLTF. The CDR3, as DNA: TGTGCCAGCAGCCAACAGATCTCTGGGGCCAACGTCCTGACTTTC. The rearrangement links TRBV3-1 (or the pseudogene TRBV3-2) to TRBJ2-6; no clear D gene. CDR1 is LGHDT, CDR2 YNNKEL, per germline (reference sequence). The CDR3 runs 15 residues. V lost 2 bases and J 0 bases, leaving 5 bases between the germline ends.

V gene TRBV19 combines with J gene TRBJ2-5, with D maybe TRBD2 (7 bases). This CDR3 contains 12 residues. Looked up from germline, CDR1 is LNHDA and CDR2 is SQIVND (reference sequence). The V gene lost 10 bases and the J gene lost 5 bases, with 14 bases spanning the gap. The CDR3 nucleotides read TGTGCCACCCTGGGAGGGGGGGAGACCCAGTACTTC. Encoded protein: CATLGGGETQYF. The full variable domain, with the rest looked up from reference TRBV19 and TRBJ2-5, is DGGITQSPKYLFRKEGQNVTLSCEQNLNHDAMYWYRQDPGQGLRLIYYSQIVNDFQKGDIAEGYSVSREKKESFPLTVTSAQKNPTAFYLCATLGGGETQYFGPGTRLLVL.

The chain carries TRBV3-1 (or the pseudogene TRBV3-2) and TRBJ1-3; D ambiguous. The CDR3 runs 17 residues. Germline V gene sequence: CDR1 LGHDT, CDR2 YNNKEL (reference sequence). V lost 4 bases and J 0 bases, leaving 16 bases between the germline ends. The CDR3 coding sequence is TGTGCCAGCAGCCTTGTAGGCAGGTACTGCTCTGGAAACACCATATATTTT. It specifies CASSLVGRYCSGNTIYF.

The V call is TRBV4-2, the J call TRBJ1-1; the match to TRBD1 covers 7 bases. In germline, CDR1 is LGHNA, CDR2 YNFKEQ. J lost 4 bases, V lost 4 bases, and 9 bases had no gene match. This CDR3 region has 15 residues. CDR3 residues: CASSRGTEGITEAFF. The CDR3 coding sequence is TGTGCCAGCAGCCGAGGGACAGAAGGAATCACTGAAGCTTTCTTT.

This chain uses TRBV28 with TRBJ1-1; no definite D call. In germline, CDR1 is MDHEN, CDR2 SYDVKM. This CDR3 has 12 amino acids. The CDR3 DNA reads TGTGTATGCCGGGGTATGAACACTGAAGCTTTCTTT. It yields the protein CVCRGMNTEAFF. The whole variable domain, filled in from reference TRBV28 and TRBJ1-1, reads DVKVTQSSRYLVKRTGEKVFLECVQDMDHENMFWYRQDPGLGLRLIYFSYDVKMKEKGDIPEGYSVSREKKERFSLILESASTNQTSMYLCVCRGMNTEAFFGQGTRLTVV.

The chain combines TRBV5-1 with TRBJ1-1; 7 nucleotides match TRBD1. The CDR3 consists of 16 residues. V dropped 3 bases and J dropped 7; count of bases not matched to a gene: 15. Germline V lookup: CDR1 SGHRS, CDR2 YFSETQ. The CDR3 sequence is CASSSKATGDRDEAFF. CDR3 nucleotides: TGCGCCAGCAGCTCTAAAGCTACCGGAGACAGGGATGAAGCTTTCTTT.

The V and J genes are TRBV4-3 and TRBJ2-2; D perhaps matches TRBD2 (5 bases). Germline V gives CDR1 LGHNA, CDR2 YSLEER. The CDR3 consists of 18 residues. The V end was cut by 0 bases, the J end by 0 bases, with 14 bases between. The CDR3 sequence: CASSQDGVALPNTGELFF. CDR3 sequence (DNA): TGCGCCAGCAGCCAAGATGGGGTAGCGTTGCCGAACACCGGGGAGCTGTTTTTT.

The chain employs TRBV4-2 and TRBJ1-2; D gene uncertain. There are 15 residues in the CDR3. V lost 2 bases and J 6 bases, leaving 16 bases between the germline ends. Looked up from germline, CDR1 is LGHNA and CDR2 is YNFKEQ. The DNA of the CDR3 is TGTGCCAGCAGCCAAACCCGGTATGGGCGGGATGGCTACACCTTC. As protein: CASSQTRYGRDGYTF.

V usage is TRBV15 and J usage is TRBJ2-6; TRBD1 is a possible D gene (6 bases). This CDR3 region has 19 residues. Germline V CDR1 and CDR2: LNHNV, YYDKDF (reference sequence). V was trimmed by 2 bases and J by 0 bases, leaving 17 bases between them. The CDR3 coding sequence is TGTGCCACCAGCAGAAGATTTCCGGGACACAGCTCTGGGGCCAACGTCCTGACTTTC. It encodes CATSRRFPGHSSGANVLTF.

CDR3 coding DNA: TGTGCCTGGTTCAGGGGAAATGAGCAGTTCTTC. Residues: CAWFRGNEQFF. V is TRBV30 and J is TRBJ2-1, with a weak D call TRBD1 (6 bases). The germline V gene encodes CDR1 GTSNPN and CDR2 SVGIG (reference sequence). The V end lost 5 bases, the J end lost 7 bases, and 9 bases lay between the germline ends. This CDR3 contains 11 residues.

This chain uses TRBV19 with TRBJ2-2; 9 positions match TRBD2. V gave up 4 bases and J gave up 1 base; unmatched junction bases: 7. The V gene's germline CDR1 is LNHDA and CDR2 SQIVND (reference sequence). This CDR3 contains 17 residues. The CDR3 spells CASSTPRLAENTGELFF. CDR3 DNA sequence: TGTGCCAGTAGTACACCCCGACTAGCGGAGAACACCGGGGAGCTGTTTTTT.

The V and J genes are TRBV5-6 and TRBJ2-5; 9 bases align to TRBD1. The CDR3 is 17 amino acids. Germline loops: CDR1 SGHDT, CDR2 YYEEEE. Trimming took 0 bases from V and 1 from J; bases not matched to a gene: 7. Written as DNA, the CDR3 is TGTGCCAGCAGCTTGGGAGTTTGGGGACAGGGCCAAGAGACCCAGTACTTC. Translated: CASSLGVWGQGQETQYF.

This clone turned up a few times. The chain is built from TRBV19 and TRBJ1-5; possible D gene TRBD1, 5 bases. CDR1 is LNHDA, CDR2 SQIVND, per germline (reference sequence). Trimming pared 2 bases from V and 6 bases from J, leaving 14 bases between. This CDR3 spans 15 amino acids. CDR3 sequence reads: CASSIIQGFGQPQHF. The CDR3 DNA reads TGTGCCAGTAGTATAATTCAGGGTTTCGGTCAGCCCCAGCATTTT.